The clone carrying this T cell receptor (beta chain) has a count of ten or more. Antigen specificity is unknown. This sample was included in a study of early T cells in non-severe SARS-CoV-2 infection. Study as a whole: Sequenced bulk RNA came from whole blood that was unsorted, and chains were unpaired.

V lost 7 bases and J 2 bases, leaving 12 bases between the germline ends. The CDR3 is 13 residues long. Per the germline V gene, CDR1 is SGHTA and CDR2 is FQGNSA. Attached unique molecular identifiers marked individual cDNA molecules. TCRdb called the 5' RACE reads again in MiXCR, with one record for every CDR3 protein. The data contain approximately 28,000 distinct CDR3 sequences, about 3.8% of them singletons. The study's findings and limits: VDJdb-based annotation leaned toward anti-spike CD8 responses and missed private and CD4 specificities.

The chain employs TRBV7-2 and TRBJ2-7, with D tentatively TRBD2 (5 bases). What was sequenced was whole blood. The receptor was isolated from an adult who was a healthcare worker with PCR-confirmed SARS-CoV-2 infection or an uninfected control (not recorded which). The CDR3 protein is CASKRTLAYEQYF. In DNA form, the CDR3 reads TGTGCCAGCAAGCGGACCCTTGCCTACGAGCAGTACTTC.